The source of this T cell receptor (beta chain) is a study of CD8+ T cells in alopecia areata. The overall study: Treatment with tofacitinib (6 to 18 months) was followed by 6 months off drug. The percentage of affected scalp area served as the score of severity for treated patients.

The CDR3 runs 12 residues. Trimming took 8 bases from V and 5 from J; bases not matched to a gene: 6. CDR1 and CDR2 from the germline V gene are SNHLY and FYNNEI. RNA extraction was followed by reverse transcription into cDNA, which acted as the sequencing template. Profiling relied on immunoSEQ multiplex PCR, and the TCRdb table lists in-frame clones only, not all of them. The data show 150,000 to 250,000 clones, over 45% seen once. This clone turned up a few times. Antigen: not known. Findings and limits, study-wide: In scalp and blood, many expanded lesional clones persisted during tofacitinib. Affected lesional scalp, above all in alopecia totalis/universalis, was more clonal than normal scalp.

Treatment indicated: oral pan-JAK inhibitor, 5-10 mg twice daily. The sample in question was CD4+ T cells sorted from blood, obtained at week 24, from a patient treated with tofacitinib. This receptor was identified in a human donor with alopecia areata. The chain joins TRBV2 to TRBJ2-7; 7 bases fit TRBD1. The CDR3 loop reads CASGRGINEQYF. CDR3 bases: TGTGCCAGCGGCAGGGGGATCAACGAGCAGTACTTC.